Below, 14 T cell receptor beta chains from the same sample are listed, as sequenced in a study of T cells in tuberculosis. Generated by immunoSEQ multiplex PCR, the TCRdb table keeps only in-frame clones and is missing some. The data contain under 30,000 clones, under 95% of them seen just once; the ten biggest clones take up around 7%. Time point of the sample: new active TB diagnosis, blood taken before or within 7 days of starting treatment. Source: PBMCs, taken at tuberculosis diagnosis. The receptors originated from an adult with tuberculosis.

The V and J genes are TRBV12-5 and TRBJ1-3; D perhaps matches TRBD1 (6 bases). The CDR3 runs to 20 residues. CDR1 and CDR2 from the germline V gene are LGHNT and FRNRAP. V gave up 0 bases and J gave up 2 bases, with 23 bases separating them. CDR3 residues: CASGLVIWGQGRRPGNTIYF. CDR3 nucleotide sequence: TGTGCTAGTGGTTTGGTAATCTGGGGGCAGGGGAGACGGCCTGGAAACACCATATATTTT.

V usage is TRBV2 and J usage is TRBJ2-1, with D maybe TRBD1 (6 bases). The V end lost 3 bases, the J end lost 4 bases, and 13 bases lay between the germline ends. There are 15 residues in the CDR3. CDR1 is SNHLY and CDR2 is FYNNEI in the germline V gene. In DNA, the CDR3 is TGTGCCAGCAGTGAGGGGCAGGGGTGGTACAATGAGCAGTTCTTC. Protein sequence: CASSEGQGWYNEQFF.

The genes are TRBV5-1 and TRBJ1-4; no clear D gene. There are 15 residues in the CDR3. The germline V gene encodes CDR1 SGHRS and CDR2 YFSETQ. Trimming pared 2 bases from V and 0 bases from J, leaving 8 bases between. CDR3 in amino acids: CASSFGSATNEKLFF. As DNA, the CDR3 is TGCGCCAGCAGCTTTGGGAGTGCAACTAATGAAAAACTGTTTTTT.

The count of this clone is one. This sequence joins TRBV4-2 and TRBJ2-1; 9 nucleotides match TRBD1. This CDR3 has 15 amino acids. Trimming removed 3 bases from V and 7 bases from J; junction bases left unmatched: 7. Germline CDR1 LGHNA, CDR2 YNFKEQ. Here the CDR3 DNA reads TGTGCCAGCAGCCACGAGGACAGGGGCGGGAATGAGCAGTTCTTC. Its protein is CASSHEDRGGNEQFF.

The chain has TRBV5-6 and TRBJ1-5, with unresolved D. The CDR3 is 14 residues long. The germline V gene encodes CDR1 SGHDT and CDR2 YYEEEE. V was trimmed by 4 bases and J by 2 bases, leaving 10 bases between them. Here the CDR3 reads CASSPGYGNQPQHF. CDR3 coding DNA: TGTGCCAGCAGCCCGGGGTACGGCAATCAGCCCCAGCATTTT.

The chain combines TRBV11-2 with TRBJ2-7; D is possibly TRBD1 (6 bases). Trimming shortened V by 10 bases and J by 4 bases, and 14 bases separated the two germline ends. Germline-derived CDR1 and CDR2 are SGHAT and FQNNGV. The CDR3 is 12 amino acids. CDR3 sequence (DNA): TGTGCCATCAGGGAGACAGGTTACGAGCAGTACTTC. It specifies CAIRETGYEQYF. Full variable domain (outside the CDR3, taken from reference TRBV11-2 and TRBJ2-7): EAGVAQSPRYKIIEKRQSVAFWCNPISGHATLYWYQQILGQGPKLLIQFQNNGVVDDSQLPKDRFSAERLKGVDSTLKIQPAKLEDSAVYLCAIRETGYEQYFGPGTRLTVT.

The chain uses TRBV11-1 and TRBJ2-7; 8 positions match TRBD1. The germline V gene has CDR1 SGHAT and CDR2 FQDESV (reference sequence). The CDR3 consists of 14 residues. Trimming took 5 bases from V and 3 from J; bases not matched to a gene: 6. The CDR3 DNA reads TGTGCCAGCAGCCCCAGACAGGGGTACTACGAGCAGTACTTC. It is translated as CASSPRQGYYEQYF.

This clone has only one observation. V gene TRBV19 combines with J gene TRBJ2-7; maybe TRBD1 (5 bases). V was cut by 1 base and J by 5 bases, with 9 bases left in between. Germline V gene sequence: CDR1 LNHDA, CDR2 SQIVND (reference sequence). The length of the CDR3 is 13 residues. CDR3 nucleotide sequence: TGTGCCAGTAGTATAGGTTGGACAAACGAGCAGTACTTC. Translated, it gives CASSIGWTNEQYF.

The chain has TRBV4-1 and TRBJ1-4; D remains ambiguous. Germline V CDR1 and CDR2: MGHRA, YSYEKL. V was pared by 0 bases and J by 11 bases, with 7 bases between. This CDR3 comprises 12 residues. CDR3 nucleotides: TGCGCCAGCAGCCAAGATAACAGCAAACTGTTTTTT. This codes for CASSQDNSKLFF.

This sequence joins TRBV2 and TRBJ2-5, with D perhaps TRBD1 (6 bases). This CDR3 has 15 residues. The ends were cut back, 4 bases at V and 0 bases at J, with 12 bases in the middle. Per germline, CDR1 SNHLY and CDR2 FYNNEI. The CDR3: CASSGRDNYQETQYF. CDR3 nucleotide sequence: TGTGCCAGCAGTGGCCGGGACAACTACCAAGAGACCCAGTACTTC.

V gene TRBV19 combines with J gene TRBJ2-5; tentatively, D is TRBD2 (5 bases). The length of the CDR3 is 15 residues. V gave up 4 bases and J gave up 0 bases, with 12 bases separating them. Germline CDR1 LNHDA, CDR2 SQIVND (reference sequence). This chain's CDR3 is CASSRGNSHQETQYF. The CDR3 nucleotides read TGTGCCAGTAGTAGAGGGAACAGCCACCAAGAGACCCAGTACTTC.

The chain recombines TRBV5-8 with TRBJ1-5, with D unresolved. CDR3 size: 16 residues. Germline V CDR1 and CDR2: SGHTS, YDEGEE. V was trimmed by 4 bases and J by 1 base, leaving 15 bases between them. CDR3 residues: CASSRREALSNQPQHF. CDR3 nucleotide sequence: TGTGCCAGCAGCCGGAGAGAGGCGCTGAGCAATCAGCCCCAGCATTTT.

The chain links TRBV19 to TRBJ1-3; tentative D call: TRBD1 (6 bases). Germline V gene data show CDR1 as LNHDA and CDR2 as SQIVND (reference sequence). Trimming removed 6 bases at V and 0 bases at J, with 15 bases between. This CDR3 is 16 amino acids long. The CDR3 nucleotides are TGTGCCAGTAGGGCTACAGGGTCCCTCTCTGGAAACACCATATATTTT. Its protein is CASRATGSLSGNTIYF.

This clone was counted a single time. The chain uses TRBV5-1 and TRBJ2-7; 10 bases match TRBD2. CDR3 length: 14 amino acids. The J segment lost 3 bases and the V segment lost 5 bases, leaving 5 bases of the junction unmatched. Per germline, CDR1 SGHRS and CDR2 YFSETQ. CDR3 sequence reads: CASSLRTSGYEQYF. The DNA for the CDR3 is TGCGCCAGCAGTTTACGGACTAGCGGCTACGAGCAGTACTTC.